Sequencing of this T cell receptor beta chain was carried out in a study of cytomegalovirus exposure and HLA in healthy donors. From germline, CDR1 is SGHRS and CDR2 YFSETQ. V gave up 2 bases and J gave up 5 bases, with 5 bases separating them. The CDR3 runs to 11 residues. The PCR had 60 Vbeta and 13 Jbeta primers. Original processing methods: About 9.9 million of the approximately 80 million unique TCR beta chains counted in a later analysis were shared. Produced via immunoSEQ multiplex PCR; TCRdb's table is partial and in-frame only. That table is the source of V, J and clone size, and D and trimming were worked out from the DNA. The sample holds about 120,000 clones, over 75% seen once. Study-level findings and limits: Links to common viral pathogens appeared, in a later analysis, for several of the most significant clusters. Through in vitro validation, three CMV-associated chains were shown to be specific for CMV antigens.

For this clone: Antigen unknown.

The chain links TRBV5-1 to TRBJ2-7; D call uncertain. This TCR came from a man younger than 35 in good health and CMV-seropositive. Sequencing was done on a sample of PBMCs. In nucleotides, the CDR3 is TGCGCCAGCAGCTTTAGCAACGAGCAGTACTTC. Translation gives CASSFSNEQYF.